These T cell receptor beta chains were read from a single sample in a study of T and B cells in COVID-19 patients. Each CDR3 protein is one row after TCRdb ran MiXCR on the multiplex PCR reads. Among 14,000 to 15,000 distinct CDR3 sequences listed, roughly 29% were seen once. The sequenced sample was blood. Receptors originate from a human donor who had recovered from COVID-19. CDR3s include the opening cysteine and the closing phenylalanine or tryptophan. The D gene is left open where the match is weak. Clone size appears in some rows only: once, few, many, or a class for an expanded clone.

TRBV30	-	-	TRBJ2-2	CAWSVVMGATGELFF	TGTGCCTGGAGTGTAGTGATGGGAGCCACCGGGGAGCTGTTTTTT
TRBV19	few	TRBD1	TRBJ1-1	CASSHRTGTGSEAFF	TGTGCCAGTAGTCACCGGACAGGGACAGGGTCTGAAGCTTTCTTT
TRBV6-5	-	TRBD1	TRBJ1-6	CASSTGGRESPLHF	TGTGCCAGCAGCACAGGGGGCAGAGAATCACCCCTCCACTTT
TRBV7-2	few	TRBD2	TRBJ2-2	CASSPRQRGGELFF	TGTGCCAGCAGCCCGAGACAGCGGGGCGGGGAGCTGTTTTTT
TRBV5-5	-	-	TRBJ1-1	CASSLEFRWPEAFF	TGTGCCAGCAGCTTGGAATTTCGGTGGCCTGAAGCTTTCTTT
TRBV5-6	medium-sized	-	TRBJ2-5	CASSSGRRLQETQYF	TGTGCCAGCAGCTCTGGTCGGCGACTCCAAGAGACCCAGTACTTC
TRBV27	-	-	TRBJ2-7	CASRGSSYEQYF	TGTGCCAGCAGAGGTAGCTCCTACGAGCAGTACTTC
TRBV12-3/TRBV12-4	-	-	TRBJ1-3	CASSDLWGREGNTIYF	TGTGCCAGCAGCGACCTTTGGGGCCGAGAAGGAAACACCATATATTTT
TRBV5-1	-	TRBD2	TRBJ2-2	CASSSGTSGRRVTGELFF	TGCGCCAGCAGCTCTGGGACTAGCGGGAGGCGTGTCACCGGGGAGCTGTTTTTT
TRBV6-2/TRBV6-3	-	-	TRBJ1-2	CASSEYSYGYTF	TGTGCCAGCAGTGAGTACAGCTATGGCTACACCTTC
TRBV6-2/TRBV6-3	-	-	TRBJ1-5	CASSYSRKGNQPQHF	TGTGCCAGCAGTTACTCGAGGAAGGGGAATCAGCCCCAGCATTTT
TRBV6-2/TRBV6-3	-	-	TRBJ1-5	CASSYSSNQPQHF	TGTGCCAGCAGTTACTCTAGTAATCAGCCCCAGCATTTT
TRBV27	few	-	TRBJ1-2	CASSLWPGENGYTF	TGTGCCAGCAGTTTGTGGCCCGGCGAGAATGGCTACACCTTC
TRBV19	few	-	TRBJ1-5	CASMVARGPQHF	TGTGCCAGTATGGTAGCCCGCGGGCCCCAGCATTTT
TRBV5-1	few	-	TRBJ1-2	CASSLETVNYGYTF	TGCGCCAGCAGCTTGGAAACGGTGAACTATGGCTACACCTTC
TRBV5-1	-	TRBD1	TRBJ2-2	CACAPGTGNTGELFF	TGCGCCTGCGCCCCCGGGACAGGGAACACCGGGGAGCTGTTTTTT
TRBV11-3	many	-	TRBJ1-4	CASSLVGGAEKLFF	TGTGCCAGCAGCTTAGTGGGGGGAGCTGAAAAACTGTTTTTT
TRBV6-1	-	-	TRBJ2-5	CASSEGRLTRETQYF	TGTGCCAGCAGTGAAGGACGTCTCACGCGAGAGACCCAGTACTTC
TRBV5-4	-	TRBD2	TRBJ2-3	CASSSGASTDTQYF	TGTGCCAGTTCTAGCGGGGCTAGCACAGATACGCAGTATTTT
TRBV19	medium-sized	TRBD2	TRBJ2-5	CASSGRLAGIKTQYF	TGTGCCAGTAGCGGCCGACTAGCGGGAATAAAGACCCAGTACTTC
TRBV6-6	-	-	TRBJ2-1	CASTDGTGSSGGAYNEQFF	TGTGCCAGCACTGATGGGACAGGGTCGAGCGGGGGGGCCTACAATGAGCAGTTCTTC
TRBV6-5	medium-sized	-	TRBJ2-3	CASSHGDTQYF	TGTGCCAGCAGTCACGGGGATACGCAGTATTTT
TRBV15	many	TRBD2	TRBJ2-3	CATSTRLAPSTDTQYF	TGTGCCACCAGCACCCGACTAGCGCCGAGCACAGATACGCAGTATTTT
TRBV6-5	medium-sized	-	TRBJ2-6	CASSYAGGVLTF	TGTGCCAGCAGTTACGCAGGCGGAGTCCTGACTTTC
TRBV20-1	-	-	TRBJ1-2	CSAITGRDGYTF	TGCAGTGCCATTACGGGGAGGGATGGCTACACCTTC
TRBV12-3/TRBV12-4	few	-	TRBJ1-1	CASSEQSLNTEAFF	TGTGCCAGCAGTGAACAGAGTCTGAACACTGAAGCTTTCTTT
TRBV10-3	few	TRBD2	TRBJ2-1	CAISEPTSGRVGRPIRDSYNEQFF	TGTGCCATCAGTGAGCCGACTAGCGGGAGGGTTGGACGTCCGATTCGAGACTCCTACAATGAGCAGTTCTTC
TRBV6-6	-	-	TRBJ2-7	CASGGVGYEQYF	TGTGCCAGCGGCGGGGTTGGCTACGAGCAGTACTTC
TRBV11-3	-	-	TRBJ2-1	CASSLADGEQFF	TGTGCCAGCAGCTTAGCGGATGGTGAGCAGTTCTTC
TRBV12-3/TRBV12-4	few	-	TRBJ2-5	CASRGTGFGETQYF	TGTGCCAGCAGGGGTACAGGTTTCGGAGAGACCCAGTACTTC
TRBV19	medium-sized	TRBD1	TRBJ2-6	CAGRDSSGANVLTF	TGTGCCGGCCGGGACAGCTCTGGGGCCAACGTCCTGACTTTC
TRBV30	medium-sized	-	TRBJ2-2	CAWKGHNTGELFF	TGTGCCTGGAAGGGCCACAACACCGGGGAGCTGTTTTTT
TRBV6-5	-	-	TRBJ2-7	CASSTPLTGFYEQYF	TGTGCCAGCAGCACACCCCTGACAGGTTTCTACGAGCAGTACTTC
TRBV7-3	-	-	TRBJ2-2	CASSLTGLGTGELFF	TGTGCCAGCAGCTTAACGGGGCTGGGCACCGGGGAGCTGTTTTTT
TRBV7-9	once	-	TRBJ2-7	CASSPTGDRSYEQYF	TGTGCCAGCAGCCCAACCGGAGATCGGTCCTACGAGCAGTACTTC
TRBV6-1	few	-	TRBJ2-3	CASTRNRGTDTQYF	TGTGCCAGCACCCGCAACCGGGGCACAGATACGCAGTATTTT
TRBV6-4	-	TRBD1	TRBJ1-2	CASSVAGGSGYTF	TGTGCCAGCAGTGTGGCAGGGGGAAGTGGCTACACCTTC
TRBV19	many	-	TRBJ1-5	CASSYSRRGSNQPQHF	TGTGCCAGTAGTTATTCGAGGCGTGGAAGCAATCAGCCCCAGCATTTT
TRBV6-2/TRBV6-3	-	-	TRBJ1-5	CASRKGLNTGNQPQHF	TGTGCCAGCAGAAAGGGACTAAATACTGGCAATCAGCCCCAGCATTTT
TRBV6-9	few	-	TRBJ2-2	CASSGEAGELFF	TGTGCCAGCAGTGGTGAAGCCGGGGAGCTGTTTTTT
TRBV27	few	-	TRBJ2-7	CASSLNGASYEQYF	TGTGCCAGCAGTTTAAACGGGGCCTCCTACGAGCAGTACTTC
TRBV5-6	many	-	TRBJ2-6	CASSSTKGANVLTF	TGTGCCAGCAGCTCGACAAAGGGGGCCAACGTCCTGACTTTC
TRBV27	medium-sized	-	TRBJ2-3	CASSFLASTDTQYF	TGTGCCAGCAGTTTCCTGGCTAGCACCGATACGCAGTATTTT
TRBV6-5	once	-	TRBJ2-1	CASSLTPLYEQFF	TGTGCCAGCAGCTTAACTCCCCTGTACGAGCAGTTCTTC
TRBV20-1	-	-	TRBJ2-7	CSASAGDQYF	TGCAGTGCTAGTGCAGGTGACCAGTACTTC
TRBV19	-	TRBD1	TRBJ2-7	CASSAQTGGTYEQYF	TGTGCCAGTAGTGCCCAGACAGGGGGGACCTACGAGCAGTACTTC
TRBV12-3/TRBV12-4	few	TRBD2	TRBJ2-1	CASSHGLAGVEQFF	TGTGCCAGCAGTCATGGACTAGCGGGAGTTGAGCAGTTCTTC
TRBV18	medium-sized	TRBD1	TRBJ2-3	CASSPRQGGTDTQYF	TGTGCCAGCTCACCCCGACAGGGGGGCACAGATACGCAGTATTTT
TRBV19	medium-sized	TRBD2	TRBJ2-1	CASSILAGGGYNEQFF	TGTGCCAGTAGTATTTTAGCGGGAGGGGGGTACAATGAGCAGTTCTTC
TRBV30	-	-	TRBJ1-1	CAWGTGAKAFF	TGTGCCTGGGGGACCGGAGCAAAAGCTTTCTTT
TRBV7-6	few	-	TRBJ2-2	CASSYMAANTGELFF	TGTGCCAGCAGCTACATGGCCGCGAACACCGGGGAGCTGTTTTTT
TRBV11-3	medium-sized	TRBD2	TRBJ2-5	CASSPYGGETQYF	TGTGCCAGCAGCCCCTACGGGGGGGAGACCCAGTACTTC
TRBV19	medium-sized	-	TRBJ2-1	CASKRTRTVTYNEQFF	TGTGCCAGTAAGAGGACCCGGACAGTCACATACAATGAGCAGTTCTTC
TRBV7-2	once	-	TRBJ1-2	CASSPAGTRDYGYTF	TGTGCCAGCAGCCCGGCGGGGACGCGAGACTATGGCTACACCTTC